This T cell receptor beta chain derives from a study of response to subunit inactivated influenza vaccine. TCRdb analysed the RT-PCR reads with MiXCR anew, one entry per CDR3 protein. The table lists more than 450,000 distinct CDR3 sequences, over 9% of them singletons. CDR1 is MGHDK and CDR2 is SYGVNS in the germline V gene. This CDR3 spans 11 amino acids. Trimming took off 1 base at V and 7 bases at J, with 4 bases between the two ends. The same specimen was also included in a second study, on T cells expressing NK-cell markers. According to that study: The cDNA for TCR beta came from 5'RACE template switching with UMIs. Underlying the TCR beta repertoires were sorted CD3+CD56+NKG2C+, CD3+CD56+NKG2C- and CD3+CD56-NKG2C+ T cells. Also leading the CD3+CD56-NKG2C+ fraction in a handful of donors were these clonotypes.

The sequence was collected from a man in his fifties who received an inactivated influenza vaccine. The chain carries TRBV25-1 and TRBJ1-1; no reliable D call. The input for sequencing was PBMCs from blood, taken on the day of vaccination. The CDR3 DNA follows: TGTGCCAGCAGTGAATTAAATGAAGCTTTCTTT. Its protein product is CASSELNEAFF. The full variable domain, completed using reference TRBV25-1 and TRBJ1-1, is EADIYQTPRYLVIGTGKKITLECSQTMGHDKMYWYQQDPGMELHLIHYSYGVNSTEKGDLSSESTVSRIRTEHFPLTLESARPSHTSQYLCASSELNEAFFGQGTRLTVV.